This TCR beta chain was captured in a study of early T cells in non-severe SARS-CoV-2 infection. Whole-study findings and limits: VDJdb matches were skewed toward anti-spike CD8 T cell responses.

The CDR3 has 16 residues. Trimming cost V 1 base and J 0 bases, with 13 bases left between them. TCRdb reprocessed the 5' RACE reads with MiXCR, giving one entry per CDR3 protein. The data contain approximately 100,000 distinct CDR3 sequences, over 15% of them seen just once; the ten biggest clones take up around 1.3%. Only a few counts were recorded for this clonotype. Its matching antigen is unknown. The gene calls are TRBV12-3 or TRBV12-4 and TRBJ2-7; D unresolved. The specimen was whole blood. This TCR was sampled from an adult who was a healthcare worker with PCR-confirmed SARS-CoV-2 infection or an uninfected control (not recorded which). In nucleotides, the CDR3 is TGTGCCAGCAGTTTAGGGGGATTCACTAACTCCTACGAGCAGTACTTC. This codes for CASSLGGFTNSYEQYF.